One sample yielded the 22 T cell receptor beta chains listed below, sequenced in a study of cytomegalovirus exposure and HLA in healthy donors. The PCR was carried out with 60 Vbeta primers and 13 Jbeta primers. Sequencing was performed with immunoSEQ multiplex PCR; in TCRdb, only in-frame clones are kept and a portion is missing. This table has roughly 160,000 clones, about 85% appearing once. The sequenced sample consisted of PBMCs. Receptors were obtained from a man aged 25-45 years in good health and CMV-seropositive.

This chain connects TRBV6-6 to TRBJ1-2, with 8 positions matching TRBD1. J was trimmed by 0 bases and V by 6 bases; bases with no gene match: 6. Germline assignment: CDR1 MNHNY and CDR2 SVGAGI (reference sequence). CDR3 size: 15 residues. This CDR3 is CASSSQGAPNYGYTF. CDR3 nucleotides: TGTGCCAGCAGCAGTCAGGGGGCGCCTAACTATGGCTACACCTTC.

The genes are TRBV15 and TRBJ1-6; 8 positions match TRBD1. V shed 5 bases, J shed 6 bases, and the junction held 3 bases outside the gene matches. CDR1 and CDR2 (germline): LNHNV, YYDKDF (reference sequence). The CDR3 runs 14 residues. CDR3 in DNA: TGTGCCACCAGCGGGGGACAGGCTAATTCACCCCTCCACTTT. Its protein product is CATSGGQANSPLHF.

The V and J genes are TRBV10-1 and TRBJ2-1; 8 positions match TRBD2. V lost 3 bases, J lost 4 bases, and 14 bases stayed unmatched. This CDR3 contains 18 residues. CDR1 and CDR2 from the germline V gene are WNHNN and SYGVQD (reference sequence). The CDR3 coding sequence is TGCGCCAGCAGTGAACAGGGTAGGGCCGGGAGGGCGTACAATGAGCAGTTCTTC. The encoded protein is CASSEQGRAGRAYNEQFF.

This chain links TRBV10-3 with TRBJ2-5; possibly TRBD2 for D (5 bases). The J call could be wrong; TRBJ2-7 is a better fit for the DNA end. This CDR3 has 11 residues. Looked up from germline, CDR1 is ENHRY and CDR2 is SYGVKD. The CDR3 coding sequence is TGTGCCATCAGTGCGGGGTACGAGCAGTACTTC. Translating gives CAISAGYEQYF.

The V and J genes are TRBV7-9 and TRBJ2-3; tentative D call: TRBD1 (5 bases). CDR1 is SEHNR and CDR2 is FQNEAQ in the germline V gene (reference sequence). V was cut by 1 base and J by 5 bases, with 16 bases left in between. CDR3 length: 16 residues. Here the CDR3 DNA reads TGTGCCAGCAGCTTAGGAGATCTACCTCAGGGAGATACGCAGTATTTT. This sequence encodes CASSLGDLPQGDTQYF.

The V call is TRBV9, the J call TRBJ1-2; 9 positions agree with TRBD1. The V segment lost 2 bases and the J segment 7 bases; nucleotides outside the gene matches: 3. Germline assignment: CDR1 SGDLS and CDR2 YYNGEE. The length of the CDR3 is 13 residues. In DNA, the CDR3 is TGTGCCAGCAGCGTCCGGGACAGGGCTGGCTACACCTTC. Its protein product is CASSVRDRAGYTF. Complete variable domain (other parts from reference TRBV9 and TRBJ1-2): DSGVTQTPKHLITATGQRVTLRCSPRSGDLSVYWYQQSLDQGLQFLIQYYNGEERAKGNILERFSAQQFPDLHSELNLSSLELGDSALYFCASSVRDRAGYTFGSGTRLTVV.

The chain uses TRBV19 and TRBJ2-5; D is perhaps TRBD1 (7 bases). The germline V gene encodes CDR1 LNHDA and CDR2 SQIVND (reference sequence). V dropped 5 bases and J dropped 2 bases, with 12 bases sitting between them. CDR3 length: 14 amino acids. The CDR3 protein is CASSWQGGQETQYF. CDR3 nucleotides: TGTGCCAGTAGTTGGCAGGGGGGACAAGAGACCCAGTACTTC.

The CDR3 sequence is CASSDGDTPTDTQYF. The CDR3, as DNA: TGCGCCAGCAGTGACGGCGACACACCTACAGATACGCAGTATTTT. The chain has TRBV10-1 and TRBJ2-3; the D is unclear. V lost 3 bases to trimming and J lost 3 bases, with 13 bases between them. The CDR3 totals 15 residues. From germline, CDR1 is WNHNN and CDR2 SYGVQD (reference sequence).

This clone has a single count. This rearrangement joins TRBV19 to TRBJ2-1; possibly TRBD1 for D (6 bases). Germline V gene sequence: CDR1 LNHDA, CDR2 SQIVND (reference sequence). CDR3 size: 21 residues. With 5 bases removed from V and 0 bases from J, the gap between germline ends came to 29 bases. The CDR3 bases are TGTGCCAGTAGTCCGCACTTGACAGGCAACACCCGCCCAAGCTCCTACAATGAGCAGTTCTTC. This gives the protein CASSPHLTGNTRPSSYNEQFF.

The rearrangement links TRBV6-6 to TRBJ1-5, with unresolved D. CDR1 is MNHNY and CDR2 is SVGAGI in the germline V gene (reference sequence). V lost 0 bases, J lost 5 bases, and 8 bases lay in between. The CDR3 totals 14 residues. The CDR3 coding sequence is TGTGCCAGCAGTTACTCCCGGACTTATCAGCCCCAGCATTTT. Encoded protein: CASSYSRTYQPQHF.

The chain carries TRBV10-1 and TRBJ1-3, with D maybe TRBD1 (5 bases). V was clipped by 3 bases and J by 3 bases, with 12 bases between them. The length of the CDR3 is 15 residues. The germline V gene encodes CDR1 WNHNN and CDR2 SYGVQD (reference sequence). The CDR3 bases are TGCGCCAGCAGTGAAGGGTCCAGGGATGGAAACACCATATATTTT. Protein sequence: CASSEGSRDGNTIYF.

The chain recombines TRBV7-3 with TRBJ2-7; D is unresolved. V lost 4 bases and J lost 9, with 10 bases in between. Germline loops: CDR1 SGHTA, CDR2 FQGTGA. This CDR3 region has 11 residues. The DNA of the CDR3 is TGTGCCAGCAGCTCTCAAATTTGGCAGTACGTC. Its translation is CASSSQIWQYV.

This clone was detected once. The gene calls are TRBV11-2 and TRBJ2-1; D may be TRBD2 (6 bases). CDR3 length: 16 residues. Trimming took 1 base from V and 7 from J, leaving 17 bases between them. CDR1 is SGHAT and CDR2 is FQNNGV in the germline V gene. CDR3 loop: CASSLVAAGLFNEQFF. Here the CDR3 DNA reads TGTGCCAGCAGCTTAGTTGCTGCGGGATTGTTTAATGAGCAGTTCTTC.

The chain uses TRBV27 and TRBJ2-1, with 7 nucleotides matching TRBD2. The CDR3 length is 13 residues. The germline V gene encodes CDR1 MNHEY and CDR2 SMNVEV (reference sequence). Trimming at V came to 6 bases and at J to 4 bases, leaving 3 bases not matched to a gene. CDR3: CASSGRFYNEQFF. The DNA of the CDR3 is TGTGCCAGCAGCGGGAGGTTTTACAATGAGCAGTTCTTC.

About this clone: Other DNA sequences in this sample translate to the same CDR3. This sequence joins TRBV7-9 and TRBJ1-1; 7 bases match TRBD1. CDR1 is SEHNR, CDR2 FQNEAQ, per germline (reference sequence). CDR3 length: 15 amino acids. V shed 5 bases and J 5 bases; nucleotides not matched to a gene: 11. CDR3 in amino acids: CASSPRSRGSTEAFF. DNA of the CDR3: TGTGCCAGCAGCCCCCGGAGCAGGGGGAGTACTGAAGCTTTCTTT.

The chain employs TRBV14 and TRBJ1-1, with TRBD1 matching 7 bases. There are 13 residues in the CDR3. Germline loops: CDR1 SGHDN, CDR2 FVKESK. The ends lost 1 base at V and 8 bases at J; junction bases unmatched: 4. The CDR3 spells CASSQVQGREAFF. The DNA for the CDR3 is TGTGCCAGCAGCCAAGTACAGGGGAGGGAAGCTTTCTTT.

This chain uses TRBV5-8 with TRBJ1-3; TRBD1 is a possible D gene (6 bases). The CDR3 has 15 amino acids. V dropped 7 bases and J dropped 1 base, with 15 bases sitting between them. Germline V gene sequence: CDR1 SGHTS, CDR2 YDEGEE. This CDR3 is CASPGGQRSGNTIYF. The CDR3 DNA follows: TGTGCCAGCCCCGGTGGACAGAGATCTGGAAACACCATATATTTT.

The chain carries TRBV5-4 and TRBJ1-2; D not certain. Germline V CDR1 and CDR2: SGHNT, YYREEE (reference sequence). Between the trimmed V and J ends, which lost 4 bases and 1 base, there was a span of 8 bases. The CDR3 is 13 amino acids. CDR3 residues: CASSTPSNYGYTF. The CDR3, as DNA: TGTGCCAGCAGCACCCCGAGTAACTATGGCTACACCTTC.

The V and J genes are TRBV11-3 and TRBJ2-7; no firm D call. CDR3 length: 14 amino acids. Trimming removed 2 bases at V and 2 bases at J, with 10 bases between. The V gene's germline CDR1 is SGHNT and CDR2 YENEEA. The CDR3 spells CASSLRSGTYEQYV. The CDR3 DNA reads TGTGCCAGCAGCTTAAGGTCAGGAACCTACGAGCAGTACGTC.

This clone was recorded only once. V and J are TRBV4-1 and TRBJ2-1; the match to TRBD2 covers 11 bases. J gave up 10 bases and V 2 bases, and 13 bases lay outside the gene matches. The germline V gene has CDR1 MGHRA and CDR2 YSYEKL. The CDR3 consists of 17 residues. CDR3 coding DNA: TGCGCCAGCAGCCAACCATTCCTTAGCGGGAGGGCGGACGAGCAGTTCTTC. Translation: CASSQPFLSGRADEQFF.

The genes are TRBV29-1 and TRBJ1-2; D may be TRBD1 (5 bases). Germline-derived CDR1 and CDR2 are SQVTM and ANQGSEA. The germline V and J ends were trimmed by 7 bases and 4 bases, with 13 bases remaining between them. CDR3 length equals 12 residues. The CDR3 loop is CSAIRQSYGYTF. In DNA, the CDR3 is TGCAGCGCAATCAGACAGTCCTATGGCTACACCTTC.

The CDR3 protein is CASSLAFRGTGNTIYF. The CDR3 DNA sequence: TGTGCCAGCAGCTTAGCGTTTAGAGGCACTGGAAACACCATATATTTT. The V call is TRBV7-2, the J call TRBJ1-3; D is unclear. The CDR3 totals 16 residues. Trimming left V 0 bases short and J 2 bases short, with 11 bases between. Germline V CDR1 and CDR2: SGHTA, FQGNSA.